The 23 T cell receptor beta chains given below trace back to one sample, sequenced in a study of blood T cell repertoires in COVID-19. Assay used: immunoSEQ multiplex PCR; TCRdb lists only in-frame clones, some missing. The table shows 150,000 to 200,000 clones, with almost 80% occurring only once. The sample was peripheral blood. The receptors were sampled from a man aged 60-69 years with active or convalescent COVID-19.

V is TRBV11-3 and J is TRBJ2-2; maybe TRBD2 (5 bases). V was shortened by 1 base and J by 5 bases, with 14 bases between the two germline ends. The length of the CDR3 is 16 residues. CDR1 is SGHNT and CDR2 is YENEEA in the germline V gene. The CDR3, as DNA: TGTGCCAGCAGCTTAGGTTTCCCGGAGCGGACCGGGGAGCTGTTTTTT. Encoded protein: CASSLGFPERTGELFF.

The rearrangement uses TRBV6-4 and TRBJ2-1; no reliable D call. Germline CDR1 is MRHNA and CDR2 is SNTAGT. With 0 bases removed from V and 6 bases from J, the gap between germline ends came to 6 bases. The CDR3 has 13 amino acids. The CDR3: CASSDSSSNEQFF. Written as DNA, the CDR3 is TGTGCCAGCAGTGACTCGAGTAGCAATGAGCAGTTCTTC.

This clone was found once. V is TRBV19 and J is TRBJ2-2; a possible D gene is TRBD1 (5 bases). The germline gives CDR1 LNHDA, CDR2 SQIVND (reference sequence). V was shortened by 5 bases and J by 6 bases, with 16 bases between the two germline ends. The CDR3 runs 15 residues. CDR3 sequence (DNA): TGTGCCAGTAGTGCTTTGGACACCTTCGCCGGGGAGCTGTTTTTT. Encoded protein: CASSALDTFAGELFF.

The chain links TRBV2 to TRBJ2-6; perhaps TRBD1 as D (6 bases). The ends were cut back, 2 bases at V and 2 bases at J, with 7 bases in the middle. The CDR3 is made up of 15 amino acids. Germline lookup yields CDR1 SNHLY and CDR2 FYNNEI. In DNA form, the CDR3 reads TGTGCCAGCAGTGAAAACAGGGCTGGGGCCAACGTCCTGACTTTC. Protein: CASSENRAGANVLTF.

This clone was counted ten times or more. This chain connects TRBV4-1 to TRBJ1-5, with a tentative D call TRBD1 (6 bases). Germline-derived CDR1 and CDR2 are MGHRA and YSYEKL. V dropped 1 base and J dropped 3 bases, with 10 bases sitting between them. This CDR3 comprises 15 residues. The CDR3, as DNA: TGCGCCAGCAGCCAAGTACAGGGCCCCAATCAGCCCCAGCATTTT. Its protein product is CASSQVQGPNQPQHF.

The V gene is TRBV7-9, the J gene TRBJ1-2, with TRBD1 as a possible D gene (5 bases). In germline, CDR1 is SEHNR, CDR2 FQNEAQ (reference sequence). The CDR3 has 12 amino acids. Trimming took 5 bases from V and 6 from J, leaving 10 bases between them. The CDR3 DNA is TGTGCCAGCAGCCCGGACATCCATGGCTACACCTTC. Its translation: CASSPDIHGYTF.

The CDR3 DNA sequence: TGTGCCAGCAGCTTTTCCGGCCAGAGGAATGAGCAGTTCTTC. The encoded protein is CASSFSGQRNEQFF. The chain couples TRBV4-2 to TRBJ2-1, with unresolved D. Germline CDR1 and CDR2: LGHNA and YNFKEQ. This CDR3 is 14 amino acids long. V was shortened by 5 bases and J by 7 bases, with 15 bases between the two germline ends.

This clone has just a few counts. CDR3 region: CASSPGGSYGYTF. In DNA, the CDR3 is TGTGCCAGCTCCCCAGGGGGCTCCTATGGCTACACCTTC. V is TRBV9 and J is TRBJ1-2; 8 bases align to TRBD1. CDR1 is SGDLS, CDR2 YYNGEE, per germline. V was pared by 7 bases and J by 4 bases, with 6 bases of the junction left unmatched. The CDR3 has 13 amino acids.

The genes are TRBV5-6 and TRBJ2-1, with D perhaps matching TRBD2 (6 bases). The V end was cut by 4 bases, the J end by 3 bases, with 11 bases between. Germline CDR1 SGHDT, CDR2 YYEEEE. CDR3 length: 14 amino acids. The CDR3 DNA follows: TGTGCCAGCAGCGGAAGACTAGGCTACAATGAGCAGTTCTTC. Translated, it gives CASSGRLGYNEQFF. Based on the CDR3 plus reference TRBV5-6 and TRBJ2-1, the full variable domain is DAGVTQSPTHLIKTRGQQVTLRCSPKSGHDTVSWYQQALGQGPQFIFQYYEEEERQRGNFPDRFSGHQFPNYSSELNVNALLLGDSALYLCASSGRLGYNEQFFGPGTRLTVL.

This clone was counted between two and nine times. This rearrangement joins TRBV28 to TRBJ2-5, with a tentative D call TRBD2 (5 bases). Between the trimmed V and J ends, which lost 8 bases and 7 bases, there was a span of 20 bases. The germline gives CDR1 MDHEN, CDR2 SYDVKM. The CDR3 totals 14 residues. The CDR3 sequence: CASVKRVAEGTQYF. As DNA, the CDR3 is TGTGCCAGCGTAAAACGCGTGGCTGAGGGGACCCAGTACTTC.

The chain links TRBV6-2 or TRBV6-3 to TRBJ1-1; D is undetermined. Germline CDR1 MNHEY, CDR2 SVGEGT. This CDR3 comprises 14 residues. The V gene lost 4 bases and the J gene lost 5 bases, with 14 bases spanning the gap. The DNA of the CDR3 is TGTGCCAGCAGTTCGGCGGAAATCGGAACTGAAGCTTTCTTT. Protein sequence: CASSSAEIGTEAFF.

The rearrangement uses TRBV20-1 and TRBJ2-1, with TRBD2 identical over 13 bases. After removal of 3 bases from V and 0 bases from J, the junction contained 8 bases not matched to a gene. Germline loops: CDR1 DFQATT, CDR2 SNEGSKA (reference sequence). This CDR3 is built from 18 residues. In DNA form, the CDR3 reads TGCAGTGCTAGTGGACTAGCGGGGGAAGCGGGCTCCTACAATGAGCAGTTCTTC. Amino acids: CSASGLAGEAGSYNEQFF.

The rearrangement links TRBV11-2 to TRBJ1-1; 9 nucleotides line up with TRBD1. The ends lost 5 bases at V and 0 bases at J; junction bases unmatched: 7. This CDR3 is 16 amino acids long. Germline V gives CDR1 SGHAT, CDR2 FQNNGV. This CDR3 reads CASSVGQGGMNTEAFF. The CDR3 region has the DNA TGTGCCAGCAGCGTGGGACAGGGAGGTATGAACACTGAAGCTTTCTTT. Supplemented by reference TRBV11-2 and TRBJ1-1, the full variable domain reads EAGVAQSPRYKIIEKRQSVAFWCNPISGHATLYWYQQILGQGPKLLIQFQNNGVVDDSQLPKDRFSAERLKGVDSTLKIQPAKLEDSAVYLCASSVGQGGMNTEAFFGQGTRLTVV.

The genes are TRBV25-1 and TRBJ1-4, with 7 positions matching TRBD1. V was pared by 4 bases and J by 8 bases, with 4 bases of the junction left unmatched. The CDR3 is made up of 13 amino acids. The germline V gene encodes CDR1 MGHDK and CDR2 SYGVNS. The CDR3 DNA is TGTGCCAGCAGTGGACAGGGAAGGGAAAAACTGTTTTTT. Protein: CASSGQGREKLFF.

This clone came up a few times. V usage is TRBV5-1 and J usage is TRBJ2-1, with 13 bases aligning to TRBD2. From germline, CDR1 is SGHRS and CDR2 YFSETQ. V lost 4 bases and J lost 0; bases outside the gene matches: 4. The CDR3 loop spans 17 amino acids. CDR3 protein: CASSPRLAGGSYNEQFF. The CDR3 bases are TGCGCCAGCAGCCCACGACTAGCGGGAGGCTCCTACAATGAGCAGTTCTTC.

In this sample, this clone turned up once. This chain links TRBV4-3 with TRBJ2-3, with TRBD2 as a possible D gene (6 bases). V shed 3 bases and J shed 5 bases, with 15 bases lying between them. Germline values: CDR1 LGHNA, CDR2 YSLEER. The CDR3 is 15 residues long. The chain's CDR3 is CASSHSGLGGDTQYF. DNA of the CDR3: TGCGCCAGCAGCCATTCGGGACTGGGGGGAGATACGCAGTATTTT.

This chain links TRBV5-1 with TRBJ2-1; the match to TRBD2 covers 8 bases. Trimming cost V 4 bases and J 9 bases; bases outside gene matches: 12. The germline V gene encodes CDR1 SGHRS and CDR2 YFSETQ. The CDR3 has 15 residues. This CDR3 reads CASSPLGAGVREQFF. The CDR3, as DNA: TGCGCCAGCAGCCCCCTAGGAGCGGGAGTTCGTGAGCAGTTCTTC.

The V call is TRBV18, the J call TRBJ1-2; D call uncertain. The CDR3 totals 15 residues. The V end was cut by 3 bases, the J end by 0 bases, with 11 bases between. Germline V CDR1 and CDR2: KGHSH, LQKENI. The CDR3 nucleotides are TGTGCCAGCTCACCCTCGACACAGTCTAACTATGGCTACACCTTC. Its translation is CASSPSTQSNYGYTF.

CDR3 bases: TGTGCCAGTAGTATCCCTTTGGGACTTACGGTCACTGAAGCTTTCTTT. It specifies CASSIPLGLTVTEAFF. The V call is TRBV19, the J call TRBJ1-1, with D perhaps TRBD1 (5 bases). Germline V lookup: CDR1 LNHDA, CDR2 SQIVND (reference sequence). The CDR3 extends over 16 amino acids. Trimming took off 3 bases at V and 4 bases at J, with 18 bases between the two ends.

For the CDR3, the DNA is TGTGCCAGCAGCATGCCTTCAGGGGAACTGTTTTTT. Translated, it gives CASSMPSGELFF. The gene calls are TRBV7-6 and TRBJ1-4, with D maybe TRBD1 (6 bases). Germline CDR1 is SGHVS and CDR2 is FNYEAQ. This CDR3 region has 12 residues. V was clipped by 5 bases and J by 12 bases, with 13 bases between them. Drawing the rest from reference TRBV7-6 and TRBJ1-4, the complete variable domain is GAGVSQSPRYKVTKRGQDVALRCDPISGHVSLYWYRQALGQGPEFLTYFNYEAQQDKSGLPNDRFSAERPEGSISTLTIQRTEQRDSAMYRCASSMPSGELFFGSGTQLSVL.

The rearrangement joins TRBV12-3 or TRBV12-4 to TRBJ2-5; D not certain. This CDR3 is 12 amino acids long. V was cut by 7 bases and J by 5 bases, with 11 bases left in between. The CDR3 loop reads CASTLSRETQYF. CDR3 DNA sequence: TGTGCCAGCACCCTTTCGAGGGAGACCCAGTACTTC.

This sequence joins TRBV18 and TRBJ2-5, with 8 bases lining up with TRBD2. The germline gives CDR1 KGHSH, CDR2 LQKENI. The CDR3 has 15 residues. After removal of 0 bases from V and 5 bases from J, the junction contained 5 bases not matched to a gene. The CDR3 nucleotides are TGTGCCAGCTCACCACCTGCGGGAGGTCGCGAGACCCAGTACTTC. Amino acid sequence: CASSPPAGGRETQYF. Together with reference TRBV18 and TRBJ2-5, the CDR3 gives the full variable domain: NAGVMQNPRHLVRRRGQEARLRCSPMKGHSHVYWYRQLPEEGLKFMVYLQKENIIDESGMPKERFSAEFPKEGPSILRIQQVVRGDSAAYFCASSPPAGGRETQYFGPGTRLLVL.

The rearrangement joins TRBV9 to TRBJ2-7, with D possibly matching TRBD1 (6 bases). The V gene lost 3 bases and the J gene lost 6 bases, with 13 bases spanning the gap. CDR1 is SGDLS and CDR2 is YYNGEE in the germline V gene. The CDR3 runs 13 residues. Here the CDR3 reads CASSADTGSEQYF. The CDR3 nucleotides read TGTGCCAGCAGCGCCGACACAGGGTCCGAGCAGTACTTC. Combining the CDR3 with reference TRBV9 and TRBJ2-7 gives the whole variable domain DSGVTQTPKHLITATGQRVTLRCSPRSGDLSVYWYQQSLDQGLQFLIQYYNGEERAKGNILERFSAQQFPDLHSELNLSSLELGDSALYFCASSADTGSEQYFGPGTRLTVT.